This entry concerns a single TCR beta chain. The data were produced by immunoSEQ multiplex PCR, yet TCRdb's version contains in-frame clones alone and is incomplete. Counted here are about 13,000 clones, 80% to 90% occurring once; the ten biggest clones make up under 5%. Trimming removed 5 bases from V and 7 bases from J; junction bases left unmatched: 2. Germline values: CDR1 SGHTA, CDR2 FQGTGA. There are 12 residues in the CDR3. The sample belongs to a study of immune evolution from preneoplasia to lung adenocarcinoma. The genes are TRBV7-3 and TRBJ2-1; 7 nucleotides align to TRBD1. Sequencing was done on a sample of FFPE minimally invasive lung adenocarcinoma tissue. This receptor was taken from a person aged 70 to 85 with lung adenocarcinoma. The CDR3 is CASSLQGNEQFF. CDR3 coding DNA: TGTGCCAGCAGCCTACAGGGGAATGAGCAGTTCTTC. Combining the CDR3 with reference TRBV7-3 and TRBJ2-1 gives the whole variable domain GAGVSQTPSNKVTEKGKYVELRCDPISGHTALYWYRQSLGQGPEFLIYFQGTGAADDSGLPNDRFFAVRPEGSVSTLKIQRTERGDSAVYLCASSLQGNEQFFGPGTRLTVL.